This record concerns one T cell receptor (beta chain) sequence. What it binds is not known. The CDR3 is made up of 14 amino acids. In germline, CDR1 is PRHDT, CDR2 FYEKMQ (reference sequence). V dropped 6 bases and J dropped 5; count of bases not matched to a gene: 7. The PCR was carried out with 60 Vbeta primers and 13 Jbeta primers. Only in-frame clones appear in the TCRdb table, and some are missing; sequencing was by immunoSEQ multiplex PCR. Altogether 100,000 to 150,000 clones are present, roughly 80% being singletons, with the ten largest covering roughly 4%. This record belongs to a study of cytomegalovirus exposure and HLA in healthy donors. Points from the study as a whole: In a later analysis, specific HLA alleles were associated with 16,000 or so TCR beta sequences at a 0.05 false discovery rate. Researchers reported that a few CMV-associated chains were confirmed in vitro as CMV antigen-specific. Analysis performed later showed TCR beta chains linked to HLA being more clonally expanded than equally common others.

This TCR was recovered from a woman aged 40 to 50 in good health and CMV-seronegative. The V and J genes are TRBV13 and TRBJ2-1; 7 bases agree with TRBD2. Sequencing was carried out using PBMCs. The chain's CDR3 is CASRVGGPDNEQFF. CDR3 coding DNA: TGTGCCAGCAGGGTGGGAGGGCCGGACAATGAGCAGTTCTTC.